This entry describes one T cell receptor (beta chain). Its matching antigen is unknown. Sequencing of the DNA from cultured CD4+ T cells was carried out with the Oncomine TCR Beta short-read assay. TCRdb used MiXCR to reprocess the PCR reads, holding one entry per CDR3 protein. The sample includes 7,000 or so distinct CDR3 sequences, roughly a third of them seen just once. The V gene's germline CDR1 is SNHLY and CDR2 FYNNEI. This CDR3 is built from 15 residues. Trimming left V 4 bases short and J 3 bases short, with 16 bases between. The data are from a study of vaccination and CD4 T cells after COVID-19. Study details: The cells in question were stimulated using overlapping spike peptides derived from SARS-CoV-2, HCoV-NL63, HCoV-OC43 and HCoV-229E.

Regarding treatment: approximately 10-day PBMC culture with coronavirus spike peptide pools or control peptides (ViraFEST assay). The unexposed donor's CD4+ T cells were collected before the COVID-19 pandemic (2011-2018). PBMCs were cultured at two million per well with roughly 10 IU/ml IL-2 and approximately 9.6 ug/ml peptide pools. This chain uses TRBV2 with TRBJ2-7; the D call may be TRBD1 or TRBD2 (6 bases each). The sequencing sample was made of CD4+ T cells from blood, cultured in vitro. The clonotype originates from a human donor in good health. CDR3 sequence: CASSVNPGASYEQYF. CDR3 nucleotides: TGTGCCAGCAGTGTCAACCCGGGGGCGAGCTACGAGCAGTACTTC.